These 8 T cell receptor beta chains were all obtained from the same sample, sequenced in a study of T-cell reconstitution after alpha-beta-depleted transplantation in children. The authors prepared the TCRbeta library with unique molecular identifiers. A single record per CDR3 protein comes from TCRdb applying MiXCR to the PCR reads. The sample shows 440,000 or so distinct CDR3 sequences, 11% of them seen only once. The sample consisted of PBMCs from the stem cell graft donor, taken from the stem cell graft. The receptors stem from a human donor who donated a stem cell graft to a child with acute myeloid leukemia.

This clonotype came up many times. The chain has TRBV7-2 and TRBJ2-4; D unclear. In germline, CDR1 is SGHTA, CDR2 FQGNSA. This CDR3 comprises 16 residues. V lost 4 bases and J 7 bases, leaving 20 bases between the germline ends. DNA for the CDR3: TGTGCCAGCAGCTCCCCCGAAGGGCGGCGGTCGAACATTCAGTACTTC. Its translation is CASSSPEGRRSNIQYF. The full variable domain, its missing parts supplied by reference TRBV7-2 and TRBJ2-4, is GAGVSQSPSNKVTEKGKDVELRCDPISGHTALYWYRQSLGQGLEFLIYFQGNSAPDKSGLPSDRFSAERTGGSVSTLTIQRTQQEDSAVYLCASSSPEGRRSNIQYFGAGTRLSVL.

In this sample, this clonotype turned up many times. The chain couples TRBV5-8 to TRBJ2-5, with 7 bases fitting TRBD2. The CDR3 is 15 residues long. V was pared by 0 bases and J by 2 bases, with 4 bases of the junction left unmatched. The germline V gene has CDR1 SGHTS and CDR2 YDEGEE. CDR3 protein: CASSLGLAEQETQYF. CDR3 in DNA: TGTGCCAGCAGCTTGGGACTAGCCGAGCAAGAGACCCAGTACTTC.

This clonotype was picked up a small number of times. The chain links TRBV14 to TRBJ2-7, with 12 bases lining up with TRBD2. V shed 4 bases, J shed 3 bases, and the junction held 4 bases outside the gene matches. The germline gives CDR1 SGHDN, CDR2 FVKESK. The CDR3 has 15 residues. CDR3 coding DNA: TGTGCCAGCAGCCGCTTGACTAGCGGGAGCTACGAGCAGTACTTC. Translation gives CASSRLTSGSYEQYF. The whole variable domain, filled in from reference TRBV14 and TRBJ2-7, reads EAGVTQFPSHSVIEKGQTVTLRCDPISGHDNLYWYRRVMGKEIKFLLHFVKESKQDESGMPNNRFLAERTGGTYSTLKVQPAELEDSGVYFCASSRLTSGSYEQYFGPGTRLTVT.

The J gene is TRBJ2-7, the V gene TRBV15; 9 bases agree with TRBD1. This CDR3 is 15 amino acids long. Per the germline V gene, CDR1 is LNHNV and CDR2 is YYDKDF (reference sequence). J lost 1 base, V lost 0 bases, and 1 base had no gene match. The CDR3, as DNA: TGTGCCACCAGCAGAGAAGGGACAGGGTCCTACGAGCAGTACTTC. This codes for CATSREGTGSYEQYF. The whole variable domain, remainder taken from reference TRBV15 and TRBJ2-7, is DAMVIQNPRYQVTQFGKPVTLSCSQTLNHNVMYWYQQKSSQAPKLLFHYYDKDFNNEADTPDNFQSRRPNTSFCFLDIRSPGLGDTAMYLCATSREGTGSYEQYFGPGTRLTVT.

The chain uses TRBV7-9 and TRBJ2-7; 9 bases match TRBD1. The V and J ends lost 5 bases and 3 bases, in that order; junction bases with no gene match: 5. Germline V gives CDR1 SEHNR, CDR2 FQNEAQ (reference sequence). The CDR3 covers 14 residues. As DNA, the CDR3 is TGTGCCAGCAGCGCCCGGGACAGGGACTACGAGCAGTACTTC. Translating gives CASSARDRDYEQYF.

The CDR3 spells CASSRLVRGGETQYF. Written as DNA, the CDR3 is TGCGCCAGCAGTCGGCTCGTACGTGGGGGGGAGACCCAGTACTTC. The chain links TRBV5-1 to TRBJ2-5; D may be TRBD2 (6 bases). Germline V gene sequence: CDR1 SGHRS, CDR2 YFSETQ. V lost 5 bases and J 5 bases, leaving 19 bases between the germline ends. CDR3 length: 15 amino acids.

This chain links TRBV5-1 with TRBJ2-2; TRBD2 is a possible D gene (6 bases). Germline values: CDR1 SGHRS, CDR2 YFSETQ. V was trimmed by 5 bases and J by 0 bases, leaving 11 bases between them. The CDR3 totals 15 residues. CDR3 DNA: TGCGCCAGCAGGGAGGGGTCTTCGAACACCGGGGAGCTGTTTTTT. Amino acids: CASREGSSNTGELFF. Looking up the rest from reference TRBV5-1 and TRBJ2-2 gives the full variable domain: KAGVTQTPRYLIKTRGQQVTLSCSPISGHRSVSWYQQTPGQGLQFLFEYFSETQRNKGNFPGRFSGRQFSNSRSEMNVSTLELGDSALYLCASREGSSNTGELFFGEGSRLTVL.

J is TRBJ2-1 and V is TRBV6-1, with 11 bases identical to TRBD2. This CDR3 has 15 residues. V trimming: 4 bases; J trimming: 12 bases; junction bases outside the gene matches: 11. Looked up from germline, CDR1 is MNHNS and CDR2 is SASEGT. The chain's CDR3 is CASSGGTSGSSGQFF. In DNA, the CDR3 is TGTGCCAGCAGTGGAGGGACTAGCGGTTCCTCGGGGCAGTTCTTC.